Presented here are 3 T cell receptor beta chains from one specimen sequenced in a study of T cells in Graves' hyperthyroidism and ophthalmopathy. TCR beta CDR3 regions were amplified from RNA transcripts. TCR CDR3 underwent first-round RT-PCR with the HTBI primer set. Via MiXCR, TCRdb re-called the multiplex PCR reads, giving one row per CDR3 protein. The data hold 300,000 to 450,000 distinct CDR3 sequences, with under 15% observed a single time. The source material was blood. The receptors derive from a woman in her 30s with Graves' hyperthyroidism.

This clonotype has only a few counts. This chain connects TRBV9 to TRBJ1-2, with a weak D call TRBD1 (6 bases). The CDR3 length is 16 residues. Germline CDR1 reads SGDLS; CDR2 reads YYNGEE. The V end lost 0 bases, the J end lost 4 bases, and 16 bases lay between the germline ends. CDR3 sequence reads: CASSVGGGYLAYGYTF. CDR3 bases: TGTGCCAGCAGCGTAGGAGGGGGTTACTTGGCCTATGGCTACACCTTC.

This clonotype was found a few times. The J gene is TRBJ2-5, the V gene TRBV24-1; 9 positions agree with TRBD1. CDR1 and CDR2 (germline): KGHDR, SFDVKD. Trimming cost V 2 bases and J 5 bases; bases outside gene matches: 8. CDR3 length equals 16 residues. The CDR3 loop reads CATSDSGTGNRETQYF. The CDR3 bases are TGTGCCACCAGTGATTCCGGGACAGGGAACCGGGAGACCCAGTACTTC.

This clonotype appeared many times. This chain joins TRBV7-9 and TRBJ2-3; D unclear. Trimming took off 3 bases at V and 6 bases at J, with 7 bases between the two ends. The CDR3 contains 12 residues. The germline V gene encodes CDR1 SEHNR and CDR2 FQNEAQ (reference sequence). CDR3 protein: CASSFNGDTQYF. For the CDR3, the DNA is TGTGCCAGCAGCTTTAATGGTGATACGCAGTATTTT.